Below, one T cell receptor (beta chain) is given with its context. Only in-frame clones appear in the TCRdb table, and some are missing; sequencing was by immunoSEQ multiplex PCR. This sample has some 120,000 clones; about 80% occur once, and the top ten carry approximately 25%. The data derive from a study of blood T cell repertoires in COVID-19. About the study: Samples of COVID-19 (acute and convalescent) were obtained from the United States, Italy and Spain. T cells, B-cell-depleted T cells, or PBMCs provided the cDNA or gDNA that served as material.

The V end was cut by 5 bases, the J end by 3 bases, with 11 bases between. The CDR3 has 13 residues. CDR1 is SGHVS and CDR2 is FQNEAQ in the germline V gene. Specimen: peripheral blood. This TCR derives from a human donor in a cohort sampled during active COVID-19. The V call is TRBV7-8, the J call TRBJ2-7; D is possibly TRBD2 (7 bases). The CDR3 coding sequence is TGTGCCAGCAGCAGGGGGGGCGGCTACGAGCAGTACTTC. Its translation: CASSRGGGYEQYF.